The TCR beta chain described here comes from a study of cytomegalovirus exposure and HLA in healthy donors. Broader study findings: Among CMV-associated TCR beta chains, most appeared HLA-restricted in a later analysis. High sensitivity and specificity were reportedly achieved when the classifier diagnosed cytomegalovirus status. Later analysis indicated greater clonal expansion among HLA-associated TCR beta chains than among equally common other chains. Upon later analysis, TCR association rates were observed to vary by HLA locus, being highest for DRB1 and lowest for HLA-C.

Comment on this clone: Its antigen is currently unknown.

A multiplex PCR was run with 60 Vbeta primers and 13 Jbeta primers. Sequencing was performed with immunoSEQ multiplex PCR; in TCRdb, only in-frame clones are kept and a portion is missing. The sample contains 160,000 or so clones, about three quarters of which appear only once. Per the germline V gene, CDR1 is MNHEY and CDR2 is SVGAGI. The V end lost 5 bases, the J end lost 6 bases, and 18 bases lay between the germline ends. The CDR3 spans 15 residues. Source material: PBMCs. This TCR was recovered from a female donor in good health and CMV-seronegative. The V and J genes are TRBV6-5 and TRBJ2-3; D is perhaps TRBD2 (6 bases). The CDR3 DNA is TGTGCCAGCAGTCCCGGGGGTCCCCTTGTCGATACGCAGTATTTT. Its protein is CASSPGGPLVDTQYF.